This T cell receptor (beta chain) was obtained from a study of human T cells and chemical hapten exposure. At the level of the study: There were weekly diphenylcyclopropenone doses to the scalp for patients throughout the roughly 24-week study.

The time point: pre-sensitization, week 0. The treatment is: therapeutic diphenylcyclopropenone sensitization with weekly scalp DPC. In the library, unique molecular identifiers were attached to individual cDNA molecules. TCRdb itself ran the RACE reads through MiXCR, one entry per CDR3 protein. The table has roughly 81,000 distinct CDR3 sequences, 8.5% seen once. The germline V and J ends were trimmed by 3 bases and 5 bases, with 8 bases remaining between them. The germline CDR1 and CDR2 sequences are SNHLY and FYNNEI. The CDR3 spans 13 residues. This clonotype came up a few times. This chain connects TRBV2 to TRBJ1-5, with D tentatively TRBD1 (5 bases). Sequenced material: whole blood, taken in connection with sensitization to the hapten diphenylcyclopropenone (DPC). The clonotype originates from a middle-aged man with alopecia areata. Some clones in this sample may be carry-over from other donors' samples. CDR3: CASSDRGYQPQHF. The CDR3, as DNA: TGTGCCAGCAGTGATAGGGGTTATCAGCCCCAGCATTTT.